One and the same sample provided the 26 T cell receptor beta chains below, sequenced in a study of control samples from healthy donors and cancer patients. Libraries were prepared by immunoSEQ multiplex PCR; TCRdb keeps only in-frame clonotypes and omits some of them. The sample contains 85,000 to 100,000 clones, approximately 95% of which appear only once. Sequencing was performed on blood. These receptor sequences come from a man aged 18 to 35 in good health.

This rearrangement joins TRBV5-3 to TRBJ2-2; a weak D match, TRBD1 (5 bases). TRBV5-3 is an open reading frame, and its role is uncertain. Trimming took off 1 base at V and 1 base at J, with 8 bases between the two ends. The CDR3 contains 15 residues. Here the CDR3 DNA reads TGTGCCAGAAGCTTGCCCGACAGGAACACCGGGGAGCTGTTTTTT. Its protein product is CARSLPDRNTGELFF.

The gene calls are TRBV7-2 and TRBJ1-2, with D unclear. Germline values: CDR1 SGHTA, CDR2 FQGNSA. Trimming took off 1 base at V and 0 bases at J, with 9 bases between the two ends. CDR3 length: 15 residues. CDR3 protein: CASSLDRETNYGYTF. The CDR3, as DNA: TGTGCCAGCAGCTTAGATAGGGAAACTAACTATGGCTACACCTTC.

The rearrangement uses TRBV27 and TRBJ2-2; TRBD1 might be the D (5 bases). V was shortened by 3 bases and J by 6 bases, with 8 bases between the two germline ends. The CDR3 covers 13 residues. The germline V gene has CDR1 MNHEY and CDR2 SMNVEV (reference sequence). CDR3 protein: CASSFQGPGELFF. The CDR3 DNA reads TGTGCCAGCAGTTTCCAGGGTCCCGGGGAGCTGTTTTTT.

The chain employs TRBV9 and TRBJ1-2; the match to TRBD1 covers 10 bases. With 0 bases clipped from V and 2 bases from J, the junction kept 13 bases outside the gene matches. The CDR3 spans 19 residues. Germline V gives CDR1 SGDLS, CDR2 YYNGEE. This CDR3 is CASSVELGQGRVWNYGYTF. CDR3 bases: TGTGCCAGCAGCGTAGAATTGGGACAGGGGAGGGTGTGGAACTATGGCTACACCTTC.

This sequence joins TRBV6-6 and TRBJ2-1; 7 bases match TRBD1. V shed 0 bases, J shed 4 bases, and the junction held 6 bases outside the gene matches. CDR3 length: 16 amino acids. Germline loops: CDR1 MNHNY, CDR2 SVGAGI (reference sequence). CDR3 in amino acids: CASSYSEGALYNEQFF. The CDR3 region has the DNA TGTGCCAGCAGTTACTCCGAGGGGGCCCTTTACAATGAGCAGTTCTTC.

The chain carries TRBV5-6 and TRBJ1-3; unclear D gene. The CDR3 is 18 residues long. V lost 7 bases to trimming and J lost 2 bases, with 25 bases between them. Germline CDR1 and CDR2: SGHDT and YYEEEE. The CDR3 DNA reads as TGTGCCAGCGGCCCATATCGAGGACGGAGAACAGCTGGAAACACCATATATTTT. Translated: CASGPYRGRRTAGNTIYF. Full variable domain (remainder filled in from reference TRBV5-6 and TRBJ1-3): DAGVTQSPTHLIKTRGQQVTLRCSPKSGHDTVSWYQQALGQGPQFIFQYYEEEERQRGNFPDRFSGHQFPNYSSELNVNALLLGDSALYLCASGPYRGRRTAGNTIYFGEGSWLTVV.

The CDR3 DNA is TGCGCCAGCAGCCACCCCGGGACAGGCCTCATGAACACTGAAGCTTTCTTT. Its translation is CASSHPGTGLMNTEAFF. This chain connects TRBV4-1 to TRBJ1-1, with 8 bases that match TRBD1. The CDR3 is 17 amino acids. Per the germline V gene, CDR1 is MGHRA and CDR2 is YSYEKL. The ends lost 3 bases at V and 0 bases at J; junction bases unmatched: 9.

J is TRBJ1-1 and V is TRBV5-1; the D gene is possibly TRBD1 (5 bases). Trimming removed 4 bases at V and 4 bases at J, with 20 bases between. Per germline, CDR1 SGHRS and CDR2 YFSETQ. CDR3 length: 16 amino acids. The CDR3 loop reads CASSRSGGRTATEAFF. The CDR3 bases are TGCGCCAGCAGCCGATCGGGGGGTAGGACCGCCACTGAAGCTTTCTTT. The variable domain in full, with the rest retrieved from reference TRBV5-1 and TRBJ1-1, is KAGVTQTPRYLIKTRGQQVTLSCSPISGHRSVSWYQQTPGQGLQFLFEYFSETQRNKGNFPGRFSGRQFSNSRSEMNVSTLELGDSALYLCASSRSGGRTATEAFFGQGTRLTVV.

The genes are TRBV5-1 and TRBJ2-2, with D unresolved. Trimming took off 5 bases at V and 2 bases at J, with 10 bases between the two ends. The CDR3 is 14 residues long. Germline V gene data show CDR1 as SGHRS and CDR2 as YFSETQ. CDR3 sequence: CASRVRVNTGELFF. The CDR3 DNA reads TGCGCCAGCAGGGTAAGGGTAAACACCGGGGAGCTGTTTTTT.

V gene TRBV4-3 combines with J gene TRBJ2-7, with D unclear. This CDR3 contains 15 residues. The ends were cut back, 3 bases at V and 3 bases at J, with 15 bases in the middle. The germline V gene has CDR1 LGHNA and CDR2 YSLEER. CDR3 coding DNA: TGCGCCAGCAGCCAGACGGGCCGGACCGACTACGAGCAGTACTTC. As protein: CASSQTGRTDYEQYF.

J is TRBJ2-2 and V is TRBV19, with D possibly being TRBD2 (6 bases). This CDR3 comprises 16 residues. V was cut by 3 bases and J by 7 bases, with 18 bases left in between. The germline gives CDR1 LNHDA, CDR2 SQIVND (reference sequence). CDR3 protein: CASSIRGTVTRGELFF. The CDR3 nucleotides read TGTGCCAGTAGTATTCGGGGGACTGTTACTCGCGGGGAGCTGTTTTTT.

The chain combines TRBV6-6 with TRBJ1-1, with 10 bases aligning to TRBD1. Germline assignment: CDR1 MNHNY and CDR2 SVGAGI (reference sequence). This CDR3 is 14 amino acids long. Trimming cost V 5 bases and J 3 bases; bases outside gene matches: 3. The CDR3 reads CASSGGQGHTEAFF. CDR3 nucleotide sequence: TGTGCCAGCAGTGGGGGACAGGGGCACACTGAAGCTTTCTTT.

CDR3 bases: TGTGCCAGTAGTCAAACAGGGCTAAACCACGAGCAGTACTTC. Its translation: CASSQTGLNHEQYF. V is TRBV19 and J is TRBJ2-7; maybe TRBD1 (6 bases). The CDR3 loop spans 14 amino acids. From germline, CDR1 is LNHDA and CDR2 SQIVND (reference sequence). Trimming shortened V by 5 bases and J by 5 bases, and 16 bases separated the two germline ends.

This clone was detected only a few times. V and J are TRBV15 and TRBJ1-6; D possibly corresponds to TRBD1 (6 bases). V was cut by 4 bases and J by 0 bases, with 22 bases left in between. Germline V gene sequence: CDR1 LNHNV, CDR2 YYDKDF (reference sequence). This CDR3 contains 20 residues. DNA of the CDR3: TGTGCCACCAGCAAAATCCCACTTACAGGGACGAGCTCCTATAATTCACCCCTCCACTTT. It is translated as CATSKIPLTGTSSYNSPLHF.

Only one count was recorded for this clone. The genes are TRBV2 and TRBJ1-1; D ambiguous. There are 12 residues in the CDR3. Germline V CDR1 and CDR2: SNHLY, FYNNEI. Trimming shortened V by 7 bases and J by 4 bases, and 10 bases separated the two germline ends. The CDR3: CASIRSGTEAFF. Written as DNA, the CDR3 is TGTGCCAGCATCAGGTCGGGCACTGAAGCTTTCTTT.

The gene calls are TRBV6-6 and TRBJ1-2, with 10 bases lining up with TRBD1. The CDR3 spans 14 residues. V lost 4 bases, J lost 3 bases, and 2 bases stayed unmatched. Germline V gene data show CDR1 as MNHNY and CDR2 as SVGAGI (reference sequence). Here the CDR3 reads CASSLTGGYYGYTF. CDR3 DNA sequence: TGTGCCAGCAGTTTGACAGGGGGCTACTATGGCTACACCTTC.

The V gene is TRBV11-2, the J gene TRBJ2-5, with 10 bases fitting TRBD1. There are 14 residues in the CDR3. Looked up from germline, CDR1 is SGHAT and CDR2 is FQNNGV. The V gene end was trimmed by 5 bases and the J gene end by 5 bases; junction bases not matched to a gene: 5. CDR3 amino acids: CASSQTGGYETQYF. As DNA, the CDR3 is TGTGCCAGCAGCCAGACAGGGGGCTATGAGACCCAGTACTTC.

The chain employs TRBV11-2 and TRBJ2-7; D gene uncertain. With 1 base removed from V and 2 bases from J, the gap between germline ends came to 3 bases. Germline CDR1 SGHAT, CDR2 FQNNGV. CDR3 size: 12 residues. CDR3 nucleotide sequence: TGTGCCAGCAGCTTAGTCACCTACGAGCAGTACTTC. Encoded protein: CASSLVTYEQYF. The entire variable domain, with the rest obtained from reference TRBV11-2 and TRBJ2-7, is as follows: EAGVAQSPRYKIIEKRQSVAFWCNPISGHATLYWYQQILGQGPKLLIQFQNNGVVDDSQLPKDRFSAERLKGVDSTLKIQPAKLEDSAVYLCASSLVTYEQYFGPGTRLTVT.

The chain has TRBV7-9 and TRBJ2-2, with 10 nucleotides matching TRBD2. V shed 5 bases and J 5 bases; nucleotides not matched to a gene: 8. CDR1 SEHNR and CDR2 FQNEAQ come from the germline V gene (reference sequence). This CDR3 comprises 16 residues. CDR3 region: CASSPKAGGRTGELFF. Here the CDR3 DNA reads TGTGCCAGCAGCCCGAAAGCGGGAGGGCGAACCGGGGAGCTGTTTTTT.

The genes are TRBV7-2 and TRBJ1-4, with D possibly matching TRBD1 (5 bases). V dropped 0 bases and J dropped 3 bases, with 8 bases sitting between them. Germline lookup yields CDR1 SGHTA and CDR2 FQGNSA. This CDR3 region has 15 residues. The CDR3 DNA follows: TGTGCCAGCAGCTTAGCGCAGACAGCTAATGAAAAACTGTTTTTT. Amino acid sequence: CASSLAQTANEKLFF.

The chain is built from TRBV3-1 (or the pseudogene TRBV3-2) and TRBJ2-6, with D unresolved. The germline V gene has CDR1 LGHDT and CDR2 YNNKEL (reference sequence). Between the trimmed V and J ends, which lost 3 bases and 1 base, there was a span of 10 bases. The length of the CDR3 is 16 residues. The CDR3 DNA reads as TGTGCCAGCAGCCATGATACAGAGTCTGGGGCCAACGTCCTGACTTTC. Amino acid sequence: CASSHDTESGANVLTF.

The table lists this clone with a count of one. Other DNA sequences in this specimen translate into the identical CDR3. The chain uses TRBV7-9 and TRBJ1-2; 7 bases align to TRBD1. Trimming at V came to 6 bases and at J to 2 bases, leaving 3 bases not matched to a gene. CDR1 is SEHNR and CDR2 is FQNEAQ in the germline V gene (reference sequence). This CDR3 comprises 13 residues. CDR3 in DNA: TGTGCCAGCAGTTTGGGACAGAACTATGGCTACACCTTC. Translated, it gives CASSLGQNYGYTF.

CDR3 DNA: TGTGCCACCTCCCCAGGGCTGAGTAATTCACCCCTCCACTTT. This encodes CATSPGLSNSPLHF. The chain recombines TRBV6-5 with TRBJ1-6; TRBD1 is a possible D gene (5 bases). This CDR3 is built from 14 residues. V was cut by 10 bases and J by 6 bases, with 16 bases left in between. Germline assignment: CDR1 MNHEY and CDR2 SVGAGI.

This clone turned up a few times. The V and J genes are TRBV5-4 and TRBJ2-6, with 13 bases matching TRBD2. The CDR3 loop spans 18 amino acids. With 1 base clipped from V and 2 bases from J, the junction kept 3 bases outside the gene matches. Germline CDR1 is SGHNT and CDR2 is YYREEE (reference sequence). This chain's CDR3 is CASSLPGLAGAGANVLTF. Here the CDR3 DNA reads TGTGCCAGCAGCTTGCCCGGACTAGCGGGGGCTGGGGCCAACGTCCTGACTTTC.

CDR3 sequence: CASTLAGGSWMRFF. The CDR3 DNA follows: TGTGCCAGCACCCTAGCCGGTGGTAGCTGGATGAGGTTCTTC. The rearrangement joins TRBV7-8 to TRBJ2-1; TRBD2 is a possible D gene (5 bases). Per germline, CDR1 SGHVS and CDR2 FQNEAQ. This CDR3 is built from 14 residues. Trimming took off 7 bases at V and 15 bases at J, with 25 bases between the two ends.

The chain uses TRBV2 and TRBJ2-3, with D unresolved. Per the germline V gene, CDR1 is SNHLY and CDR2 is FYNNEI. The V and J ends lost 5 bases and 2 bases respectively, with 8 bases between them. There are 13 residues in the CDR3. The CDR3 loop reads CASSRTYTDTQYF. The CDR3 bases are TGTGCCAGCAGTCGGACCTACACAGATACGCAGTATTTT.